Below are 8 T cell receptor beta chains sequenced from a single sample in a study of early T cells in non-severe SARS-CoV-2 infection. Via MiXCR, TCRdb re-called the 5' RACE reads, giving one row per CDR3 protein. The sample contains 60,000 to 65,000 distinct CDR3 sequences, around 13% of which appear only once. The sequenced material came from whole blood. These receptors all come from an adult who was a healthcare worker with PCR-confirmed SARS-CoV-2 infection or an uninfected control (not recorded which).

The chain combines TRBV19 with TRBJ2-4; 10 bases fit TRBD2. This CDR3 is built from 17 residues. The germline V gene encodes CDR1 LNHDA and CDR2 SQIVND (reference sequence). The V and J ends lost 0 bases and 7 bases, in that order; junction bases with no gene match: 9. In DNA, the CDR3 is TGTGCCAGTAGTATAGATTTGTCTAGCGGGAGTGCGAACATTCAGTACTTC. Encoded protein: CASSIDLSSGSANIQYF.

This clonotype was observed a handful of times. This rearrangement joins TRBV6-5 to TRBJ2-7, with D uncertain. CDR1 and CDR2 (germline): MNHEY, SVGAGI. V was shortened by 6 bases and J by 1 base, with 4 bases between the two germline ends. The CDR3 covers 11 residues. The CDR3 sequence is CASRHSYEQYF. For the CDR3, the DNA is TGTGCCAGCAGGCATTCCTACGAGCAGTACTTC.

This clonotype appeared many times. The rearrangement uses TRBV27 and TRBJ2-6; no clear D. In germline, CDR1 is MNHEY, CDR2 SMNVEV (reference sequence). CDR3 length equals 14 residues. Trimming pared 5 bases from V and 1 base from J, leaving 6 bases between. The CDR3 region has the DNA TGTGCCAGCAGTGTCGGGTCTGGGGCCAACGTCCTGACTTTC. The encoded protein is CASSVGSGANVLTF.

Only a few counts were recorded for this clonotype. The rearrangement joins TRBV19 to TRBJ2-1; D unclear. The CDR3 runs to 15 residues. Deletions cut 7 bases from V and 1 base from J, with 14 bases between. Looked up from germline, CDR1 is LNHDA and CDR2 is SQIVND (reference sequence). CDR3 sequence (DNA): TGTGCCAGTAAGACGGTGCACAAATCCTACAATGAGCAGTTCTTC. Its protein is CASKTVHKSYNEQFF. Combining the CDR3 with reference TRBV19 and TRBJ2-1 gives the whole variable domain DGGITQSPKYLFRKEGQNVTLSCEQNLNHDAMYWYRQDPGQGLRLIYYSQIVNDFQKGDIAEGYSVSREKKESFPLTVTSAQKNPTAFYLCASKTVHKSYNEQFFGPGTRLTVL.

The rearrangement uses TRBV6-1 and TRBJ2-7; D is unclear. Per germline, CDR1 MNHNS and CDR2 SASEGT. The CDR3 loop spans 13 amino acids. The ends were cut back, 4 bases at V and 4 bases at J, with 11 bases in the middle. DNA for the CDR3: TGTGCCAGCAGTGTACGGCATTTTTACGAGCAGTACTTC. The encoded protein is CASSVRHFYEQYF.

CDR3 DNA sequence: TGCAGTGCTAGGGGGGGACAGGGGACCGTTGGCTACACCTTC. The encoded protein is CSARGGQGTVGYTF. The rearrangement uses TRBV20-1 and TRBJ1-2; 10 nucleotides match TRBD1. J gave up 7 bases and V 3 bases, and 8 bases lay outside the gene matches. Germline CDR1 DFQATT, CDR2 SNEGSKA (reference sequence). This CDR3 is 14 amino acids long.

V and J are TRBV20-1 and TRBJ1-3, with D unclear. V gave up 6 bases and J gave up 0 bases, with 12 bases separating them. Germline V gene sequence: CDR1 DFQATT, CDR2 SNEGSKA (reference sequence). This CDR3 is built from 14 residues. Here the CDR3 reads CSASAGFSGNTIYF. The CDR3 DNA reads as TGCAGTGCCAGTGCGGGCTTCTCTGGAAACACCATATATTTT.

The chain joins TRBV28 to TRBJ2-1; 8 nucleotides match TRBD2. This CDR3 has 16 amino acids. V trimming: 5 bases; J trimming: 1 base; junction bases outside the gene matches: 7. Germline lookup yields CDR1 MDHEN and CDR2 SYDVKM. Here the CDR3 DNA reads TGTGCCAGCAGTGTACTAGCGGCCGGGTCCTACAATGAGCAGTTCTTC. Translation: CASSVLAAGSYNEQFF.